These T cell receptor beta chains were read from a single sample in a study of tumor-infiltrating lymphocytes in primary liver carcinoma. TCRdb itself ran the multiplex PCR reads through MiXCR, one entry per CDR3 protein. The table has roughly 120,000 distinct CDR3 sequences, around two thirds seen once; the top ten hold around 9.3%. Sequencing was done on a sample of liver tumor tissue from sampling region 1. These TCRs come from a woman aged 55 to 70 with primary liver carcinoma and hepatitis B virus infection. CDR3s include the opening cysteine and the closing phenylalanine or tryptophan. A D gene is named only where the DNA matches it firmly. Clone size, where shown, is once, few, many, or a class for clones that have expanded.

size	D	V	J	DNA	CDR3
many	TRBD2	TRBV28	TRBJ2-7	TGTGCCAGCAGCCCCCTCGGGGGGAGGGGTCTACACGAGCAGTACTTC	CASSPLGGRGLHEQYF
-	-	TRBV5-4	TRBJ1-1	TGTGCCAGCAGCTATTGGGGGAATTTGGCTGAAGCTTTCTTT	CASSYWGNLAEAFF
few	-	TRBV7-8	TRBJ2-3	TGTGCCAGCAGCTCCCCTTTCCCCGACGAAATCCTGGGCACAGATACGCAGTATTTT	CASSSPFPDEILGTDTQYF
medium-sized	TRBD2	TRBV11-2	TRBJ2-7	TGTGCCAGCAGCTTAGAAGCGGGGGAGCAGTACTTC	CASSLEAGEQYF
many	-	TRBV12-3/TRBV12-4	TRBJ1-1	TGTGCCAGCAGCCAAGCAGTCAACACTGAAGCTTTCTTT	CASSQAVNTEAFF
-	-	TRBV11-2	TRBJ2-7	TGTGCCAGCAGTTTAGGTCCCGTGGACTACAAGGAGTACTTC	CASSLGPVDYKEYF
-	-	TRBV5-1	TRBJ2-7	TGCGCCAGCAGCTTATACGGCAGCTCCTACAAGCAGTACTTC	CASSLYGSSYKQYF
-	TRBD2	TRBV11-3	TRBJ2-1	TGTGCCAGTAGCTTAGGTCGGGGGGAGTGGGGTGTCGATGAGATGTTCTTC	CASSLGRGEWGVDEMFF
-	-	TRBV2	TRBJ1-4	TGTGCCAGCAATGCGGGGGGGCCGGGAGAAAAACTGTTTTTT	CASNAGGPGEKLFF
-	-	TRBV4-1	TRBJ2-7	TGCGCCAGCAGTCCCGCGGGGAGGTTCTACGAGCAGTACTTC	CASSPAGRFYEQYF
-	TRBD2	TRBV11-2	TRBJ2-3	TGTGCCATCAGCTTAGACCGGTCGGGAGGAGGAGATACGCTGTATTTT	CAISLDRSGGGDTLYF
once	-	TRBV6-2/TRBV6-3	TRBJ2-5	TGTGCCAGCCGTTCGAGGTGGGCAGGGGAATTCGGGACCCAGTACTTC	CASRSRWAGEFGTQYF